These 30 T cell receptor beta chains were all obtained from the same sample, sequenced in a study of blood T cell repertoires in COVID-19. TCRdb's table, derived via immunoSEQ multiplex PCR, lists solely in-frame clones and lacks some. Seen here are under 300,000 clones, roughly 88% observed once, and the top ten hold about 1%. The source material was PBMCs or T cells enriched from blood (not recorded which). All receptors derive from a woman in her twenties or thirties who had recovered from COVID-19.

The chain carries TRBV3-1 (or the pseudogene TRBV3-2) and TRBJ2-2; 8 bases map to TRBD2. CDR1 and CDR2 from the germline V gene are LGHDT and YNNKEL (reference sequence). CDR3 length equals 21 residues. Trimming took 0 bases from V and 2 from J; bases not matched to a gene: 17. CDR3 in amino acids: CASSQDQGWASGPKNTGELFF. CDR3 in DNA: TGTGCCAGCAGCCAAGATCAGGGGTGGGCTAGCGGGCCTAAAAACACCGGGGAGCTGTTTTTT.

The chain couples TRBV19 to TRBJ1-1; a possible D gene is TRBD1 (6 bases). V was shortened by 3 bases and J by 0 bases, with 11 bases between the two germline ends. The CDR3 totals 15 residues. Germline CDR1 is LNHDA and CDR2 is SQIVND (reference sequence). The CDR3 sequence: CASSILAGVNTEAFF. The CDR3, as DNA: TGTGCCAGTAGTATCCTGGCAGGGGTGAACACTGAAGCTTTCTTT.

As concerns this clone: The limits of the CDR3 on the DNA are not certain, so only TCRdb's listed CDR3 is given. This rearrangement joins TRBV27 to TRBJ1-2; the table's D gene call, TRBD1, was not cross checked with the DNA. Germline V CDR1 and CDR2: MNHEY, SMNVEV (reference sequence). The CDR3 length equals 15 residues, ends included. This CDR3 is CASSVAGGTGASNTF.

As concerns this clone: Other nucleotide sequences from this sample produce the same CDR3. The chain joins TRBV19 to TRBJ2-1; 10 nucleotides match TRBD1. V lost 2 bases to trimming and J lost 7 bases; unmatched junction nucleotides: 5. Germline V gene sequence: CDR1 LNHDA, CDR2 SQIVND (reference sequence). The CDR3 has 15 residues. Here the CDR3 reads CASSISGQGSNEQFF. The CDR3, as DNA: TGTGCCAGTAGTATATCGGGACAGGGGAGTAATGAGCAGTTCTTC.

The rearrangement uses TRBV27 and TRBJ2-3; maybe TRBD2 (6 bases). The germline V gene has CDR1 MNHEY and CDR2 SMNVEV (reference sequence). The CDR3 is 16 residues long. Trimming cost V 5 bases and J 2 bases, with 17 bases left between them. The CDR3 sequence is CASSPSSGDSTDTQYF. The DNA for the CDR3 is TGTGCCAGCAGTCCCTCTTCGGGGGACTCCACAGATACGCAGTATTTT.

The chain links TRBV5-1 to TRBJ1-2, with TRBD1 matching over 7 bases. The CDR3 is 16 amino acids. CDR1 SGHRS and CDR2 YFSETQ come from the germline V gene. V lost 3 bases and J lost 4; bases outside the gene matches: 12. The chain's CDR3 is CASSSYSPTGAYGYTF. Here the CDR3 DNA reads TGCGCCAGCAGCTCATATTCACCAACAGGGGCCTATGGCTACACCTTC.

Only one count was recorded for this clone. The chain uses TRBV27 and TRBJ2-7; the match to TRBD2 covers 13 bases. Trimming cost V 8 bases and J 6 bases; bases outside gene matches: 10. There are 15 residues in the CDR3. CDR1 is MNHEY, CDR2 SMNVEV, per germline (reference sequence). CDR3 sequence (DNA): TGTGCCAGCGGAACCGGGACTAGCGGGGTTAGCGAGCAGTACTTC. It is translated as CASGTGTSGVSEQYF.

The V and J genes are TRBV18 and TRBJ1-4; tentative D call: TRBD1 (6 bases). V dropped 2 bases and J dropped 8 bases, with 15 bases sitting between them. The length of the CDR3 is 15 residues. Germline CDR1 and CDR2: KGHSH and LQKENI. The CDR3 spells CASSPTLSGGEKLFF. CDR3 sequence (DNA): TGTGCCAGCTCACCAACTCTAAGCGGGGGCGAAAAACTGTTTTTT.

V usage is TRBV27 and J usage is TRBJ2-7; 9 bases match TRBD2. The CDR3 runs to 19 residues. Germline CDR1 and CDR2: MNHEY and SMNVEV (reference sequence). Trimming at V came to 6 bases and at J to 0 bases, leaving 18 bases not matched to a gene. CDR3 in DNA: TGTGCCAGCAGCCTCAAGGCTCATGGCGGTAGCGGGAGCTCCTACGAGCAGTACTTC. It specifies CASSLKAHGGSGSSYEQYF.

The rearrangement uses TRBV10-3 and TRBJ2-7; 10 bases map to TRBD1. V lost 4 bases, J lost 3 bases, and 12 bases stayed unmatched. The CDR3 consists of 17 residues. Germline loops: CDR1 ENHRY, CDR2 SYGVKD. CDR3 bases: TGTGCCATCAGTGCCGTAGTCGGGGGACAGGGGTACTACGAGCAGTACTTC. It yields the protein CAISAVVGGQGYYEQYF.

Notes on this clone: Other DNA sequences from this sample encode an identical CDR3 as well. The chain has TRBV28 and TRBJ2-7, with no clear D. V was trimmed by 6 bases and J by 3 bases, leaving 6 bases between them. There are 11 residues in the CDR3. Germline V gives CDR1 MDHEN, CDR2 SYDVKM. The CDR3 DNA sequence: TGTGCCAGCAGCCCCCTCTACGAGCAGTACTTC. The encoded protein is CASSPLYEQYF.

The chain is built from TRBV7-2 and TRBJ1-5; 9 bases fit TRBD1. The V gene end was trimmed by 6 bases and the J gene end by 6 bases; junction bases not matched to a gene: 15. This CDR3 comprises 17 residues. Germline V lookup: CDR1 SGHTA, CDR2 FQGNSA. DNA of the CDR3: TGTGCCAGCAGTTTCAGGACAGGACAGGGGTCGTTTCAGCCCCAGCATTTT. It translates to CASSFRTGQGSFQPQHF.

V and J are TRBV6-5 and TRBJ2-1, with 9 bases aligning to TRBD2. This CDR3 contains 16 residues. Germline V gene sequence: CDR1 MNHEY, CDR2 SVGAGI. The trim removed 4 bases at V and 4 bases at J, leaving 8 bases unmatched. CDR3 loop: CASSSTSGSLYNEQFF. The CDR3 nucleotides read TGTGCCAGCAGTTCGACTAGCGGTTCTCTTTACAATGAGCAGTTCTTC.

The chain has TRBV4-1 and TRBJ2-7, with 11 bases aligning to TRBD2. The ends lost 0 bases at V and 1 base at J; junction bases unmatched: 5. The germline gives CDR1 MGHRA, CDR2 YSYEKL. This CDR3 has 17 amino acids. This CDR3 reads CASSQDPIAGGSYEQYF. The DNA for the CDR3 is TGCGCCAGCAGCCAAGATCCGATAGCGGGAGGGTCCTACGAGCAGTACTTC.

This clone turned up a few times. The rearrangement joins TRBV7-3 to TRBJ2-1, with D tentatively TRBD2 (5 bases). This CDR3 is 13 amino acids long. The germline V and J ends were trimmed by 3 bases and 7 bases, with 10 bases remaining between them. CDR1 and CDR2 (germline): SGHTA, FQGTGA. The CDR3: CASSFGRGNEQFF. The CDR3 nucleotides read TGTGCCAGCAGCTTCGGCCGAGGGAATGAGCAGTTCTTC. The complete variable domain, with remaining parts taken from reference TRBV7-3 and TRBJ2-1, reads GAGVSQTPSNKVTEKGKYVELRCDPISGHTALYWYRQSLGQGPEFLIYFQGTGAADDSGLPNDRFFAVRPEGSVSTLKIQRTERGDSAVYLCASSFGRGNEQFFGPGTRLTVL.

V gene TRBV28 combines with J gene TRBJ2-1; weak D call: TRBD1 (6 bases). Germline lookup yields CDR1 MDHEN and CDR2 SYDVKM. There are 15 residues in the CDR3. The V and J ends lost 5 bases and 4 bases respectively, with 15 bases between them. The CDR3 DNA follows: TGTGCCAGCAGTCCAAGGACAGTCAAGTACAATGAGCAGTTCTTC. Translating it yields CASSPRTVKYNEQFF.

V and J are TRBV27 and TRBJ2-1, with a possible D match to TRBD1 (6 bases). Germline V CDR1 and CDR2: MNHEY, SMNVEV (reference sequence). Trimming removed 6 bases at V and 7 bases at J, with 19 bases between. The CDR3 runs to 15 residues. CDR3 sequence reads: CASRPYLDSLNEQFF. Here the CDR3 DNA reads TGTGCCAGCAGACCCTACCTGGACAGTCTAAATGAGCAGTTCTTC.

This clone was found a few times. This sequence joins TRBV6-2 or TRBV6-3 and TRBJ1-5, with no clear D. V dropped 0 bases and J dropped 4 bases, with 4 bases sitting between them. Germline assignment: CDR1 MNHEY and CDR2 SVGEGT. The CDR3 is 13 amino acids. The CDR3 region is CASSYSRNQPQHF. CDR3 nucleotide sequence: TGTGCCAGCAGTTACTCGAGGAATCAGCCCCAGCATTTT.

J is TRBJ2-7 and V is TRBV29-1, with D maybe TRBD2 (6 bases). V shed 3 bases and J shed 2 bases, with 8 bases lying between them. Germline CDR1 SQVTM, CDR2 ANQGSEA. The CDR3 contains 12 residues. The CDR3 protein is CSVEGGAYEQYF. The CDR3 DNA follows: TGCAGCGTTGAGGGGGGAGCCTACGAGCAGTACTTC.

The genes are TRBV7-6 and TRBJ2-3; the match to TRBD2 covers 12 bases. The ends lost 2 bases at V and 0 bases at J; junction bases unmatched: 12. CDR1 SGHVS and CDR2 FNYEAQ come from the germline V gene. The CDR3 totals 20 residues. CDR3 region: CASSLYMASGRGSSTDTQYF. CDR3 DNA: TGTGCCAGCAGCTTATATATGGCTAGCGGGAGGGGATCTAGCACAGATACGCAGTATTTT.

A few counts support this clone. The chain uses TRBV30 and TRBJ1-2; D is ambiguous. Trimming left V 1 base short and J 3 bases short, with 30 bases between. The CDR3 totals 20 residues. From germline, CDR1 is GTSNPN and CDR2 SVGIG (reference sequence). This CDR3 reads CAWSGRRRTGKAAAHYGYTF. CDR3 nucleotide sequence: TGTGCCTGGAGTGGGAGACGGAGGACCGGGAAAGCAGCGGCGCACTATGGCTACACCTTC.

The rearrangement uses TRBV28 and TRBJ2-1; tentatively, D is TRBD1 (6 bases). This CDR3 comprises 15 residues. Germline assignment: CDR1 MDHEN and CDR2 SYDVKM. V dropped 11 bases and J dropped 3 bases, with 20 bases sitting between them. The CDR3 bases are TGTGCCCGCCCTCCCCCCTGGACAGACTACAATGAGCAGTTCTTC. Residues: CARPPPWTDYNEQFF.

The rearrangement joins TRBV7-9 to TRBJ1-3; D remains ambiguous. The V gene's germline CDR1 is SEHNR and CDR2 FQNEAQ (reference sequence). V was trimmed by 6 bases and J by 2 bases, leaving 8 bases between them. The CDR3 runs 13 residues. CDR3 sequence: CASREQPGNTIYF. DNA for the CDR3: TGTGCCAGCAGGGAGCAGCCTGGAAACACCATATATTTT.

The V call is TRBV28, the J call TRBJ2-3, with 7 bases fitting TRBD1. Germline CDR1 reads MDHEN; CDR2 reads SYDVKM. Trimming cost V 7 bases and J 2 bases; bases outside gene matches: 6. CDR3 length equals 14 residues. CDR3 DNA: TGTGCCAGCAACAGGGGTGGTTACACAGATACGCAGTATTTT. It specifies CASNRGGYTDTQYF.

This chain links TRBV19 with TRBJ2-1, with a possible D match to TRBD1 (5 bases). Trimming stripped 4 bases from V and 0 bases from J, with 16 bases between. This CDR3 region has 17 residues. The germline CDR1 and CDR2 sequences are LNHDA and SQIVND (reference sequence). CDR3 DNA sequence: TGTGCCAGTAGTAGCCCTTGGGGCTTCAGCTCCTACAATGAGCAGTTCTTC. Translating it yields CASSSPWGFSSYNEQFF.

The gene calls are TRBV6-5 and TRBJ2-5, with TRBD1 matching over 9 bases. CDR3 size: 12 residues. Germline lookup yields CDR1 MNHEY and CDR2 SVGAGI. Trimming removed 5 bases from V and 12 bases from J; junction bases left unmatched: 7. The CDR3: CASSHLRDREYF. CDR3 DNA: TGTGCCAGCAGTCATCTTAGGGACAGGGAGTACTTC.

The genes are TRBV15 and TRBJ1-2; no definite D call. The CDR3 covers 14 residues. Trimming left V 3 bases short and J 4 bases short, with 12 bases between. Germline CDR1 is LNHNV and CDR2 is YYDKDF (reference sequence). Written as DNA, the CDR3 is TGTGCCACCAGCAGCCAGGATTCACTCTATGGCTACACCTTC. This translates into CATSSQDSLYGYTF.

The rearrangement links TRBV30 to TRBJ1-3; TRBD1 aligns across 9 bases. Trimming at V came to 3 bases and at J to 6 bases, leaving 6 bases not matched to a gene. Per the germline V gene, CDR1 is GTSNPN and CDR2 is SVGIG (reference sequence). This CDR3 contains 14 residues. DNA of the CDR3: TGTGCCTGGAGAGGGACAGGGTGGGAAAACACCATATATTTT. Translated, it gives CAWRGTGWENTIYF.

This chain connects TRBV14 to TRBJ2-5; 14 bases map to TRBD2. V lost 0 bases to trimming and J lost 5 bases; unmatched junction nucleotides: 8. This CDR3 is built from 18 residues. Germline V lookup: CDR1 SGHDN, CDR2 FVKESK. DNA for the CDR3: TGTGCCAGCAGCCAAGATCGACTAGCGGGAGGGCCGACGGAGACCCAGTACTTC. Amino acid sequence: CASSQDRLAGGPTETQYF. The complete variable domain, with remaining parts taken from reference TRBV14 and TRBJ2-5, reads EAGVTQFPSHSVIEKGQTVTLRCDPISGHDNLYWYRRVMGKEIKFLLHFVKESKQDESGMPNNRFLAERTGGTYSTLKVQPAELEDSGVYFCASSQDRLAGGPTETQYFGPGTRLLVL.

The V and J genes are TRBV27 and TRBJ2-1, with a tentative D call TRBD1 (5 bases). The length of the CDR3 is 15 residues. V dropped 8 bases and J dropped 3 bases, with 17 bases sitting between them. Germline V gene lookup returns CDR1 MNHEY and CDR2 SMNVEV (reference sequence). The DNA for the CDR3 is TGTGCCAGCTCGCCCGACAGCTCCTTCTACAATGAGCAGTTCTTC. It translates to CASSPDSSFYNEQFF.